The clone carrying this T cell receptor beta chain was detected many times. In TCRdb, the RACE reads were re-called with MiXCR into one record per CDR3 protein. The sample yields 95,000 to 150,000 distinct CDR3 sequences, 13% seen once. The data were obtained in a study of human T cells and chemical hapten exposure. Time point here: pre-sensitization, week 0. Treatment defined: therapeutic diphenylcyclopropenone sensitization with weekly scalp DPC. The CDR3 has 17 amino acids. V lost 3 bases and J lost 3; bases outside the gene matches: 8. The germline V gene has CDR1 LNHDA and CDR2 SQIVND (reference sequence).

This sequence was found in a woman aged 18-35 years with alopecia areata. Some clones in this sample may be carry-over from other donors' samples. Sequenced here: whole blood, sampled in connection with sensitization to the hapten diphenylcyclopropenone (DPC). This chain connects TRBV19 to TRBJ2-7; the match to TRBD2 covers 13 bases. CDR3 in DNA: TGTGCCAGTAGTATGAATAGGGGACTAGCGGGGAGCTACGAGCAGTACTTC. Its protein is CASSMNRGLAGSYEQYF.